This paragraph covers one TCR beta chain sequence. The record originates from a study of blood T cell repertoires in COVID-19. Study-wide background: PBMCs, B-cell-depleted T cells, or T cells provided the cDNA or gDNA that made up the material.

Generated by immunoSEQ multiplex PCR, the TCRdb table keeps only in-frame clones and is missing some. The sample lists hundreds of thousands of clones, nearly 90% occurring once. The study assigned cohorts using participant-reported clinical history. The CDR3 totals 12 residues. V dropped 2 bases and J dropped 4 bases, with 6 bases sitting between them. Germline-derived CDR1 and CDR2 are MNHNS and SASEGT. This TCR was sampled from a woman in her 30s who had recovered from COVID-19. The rearrangement uses TRBV6-1 and TRBJ2-7; a weak D match, TRBD2 (5 bases). Sequenced: PBMCs or T cells enriched from blood (not recorded which). CDR3 DNA: TGTGCCAGCAGTGAACCGGGGTACGAGCAGTACTTC. Translation gives CASSEPGYEQYF.